This T cell receptor beta chain was observed in a study of CD8 T cells in Susac syndrome. Reverse transcription of roughly 0.5 to 1 ug RNA used random hexamers. TCRdb reprocessed the immunoSEQ multiplex PCR reads with MiXCR, giving one entry per CDR3 protein. The profile shows about 130,000 distinct CDR3 sequences, around 95% of them singletons. This CDR3 has 17 residues. CDR1 LGHDT and CDR2 YNNKEL come from the germline V gene (reference sequence). The V end lost 0 bases, the J end lost 0 bases, and 14 bases lay between the germline ends. The sequence was obtained from a human donor with Susac syndrome. The J gene is TRBJ1-2, the V gene TRBV3-1; D is uncertain. Sequencing used CD8+ T cells from PBMCs. The CDR3 sequence: CASSQDPAGRANYGYTF. The CDR3 DNA is TGTGCCAGCAGCCAAGATCCCGCCGGGAGAGCTAACTATGGCTACACCTTC. The entire variable domain, with the rest obtained from reference TRBV3-1 and TRBJ1-2, is as follows: DTAVSQTPKYLVTQMGNDKSIKCEQNLGHDTMYWYKQDSKKFLKIMFSYNNKELIINETVPNRFSPKSPDKAHLNLHINSLELGDSAVYFCASSQDPAGRANYGYTFGSGTRLTVV.